The sequence of this T cell receptor (beta chain) was determined in a study of CD8 T cells in Susac syndrome. A quantity of roughly 0.5 to 1 ug RNA underwent reverse transcription using random hexamers. TCRdb independently ran MiXCR on the immunoSEQ multiplex PCR reads; one entry per CDR3 protein. The profile shows around 190,000 distinct CDR3 sequences, 94% of them singletons. Germline CDR1 reads GTSNPN; CDR2 reads SVGIG (reference sequence). This CDR3 region has 15 residues. The ends were cut back, 1 base at V and 1 base at J, with 13 bases in the middle. The chain recombines TRBV30 with TRBJ1-1, with D possibly matching TRBD1 (6 bases). The source is a human donor with Susac syndrome. Material for sequencing was CD4+ T cells from PBMCs. CDR3 in amino acids: CAWSAPDRTNTEAFF. Written as DNA, the CDR3 is TGTGCCTGGAGTGCGCCAGACAGGACGAACACTGAAGCTTTCTTT.